The present T cell receptor beta chain was sequenced within a study of prognosis after radiotherapy for stage I lung cancer (dated by TCRdb to the early 2020s). Study-level background: Between early 2018 and January 2019, more than 15 stage I NSCLC patients were enrolled in Nanjing, China. In every patient, SBRT was given without any concurrent therapy. SBRT was delivered in 3 to 5 fractions with a biologically effective dose of at least 100 Gy, and image-guided IMRT or VMAT was used for delivery. The study profiled peripheral blood TCR beta repertoires from stage I NSCLC patients before and after stereotactic body radiotherapy and related them to distant failure. Tumor histology was squamous cell carcinoma in more than five patients and adenocarcinoma in twelve. All patients were regarded as medically inoperable, because of comorbidities in 11 to 12 patients and refusal of surgery in several patients. The cohort was made up of about a dozen men and a handful of women, with a median age of approximately 74 years and an age range of roughly 50 to 84 years. For each of the approximately 20 patients, one blood sample was taken before SBRT and one after, so the study sequenced about 38 samples in total. Four of the 19 patients developed distant metastases after SBRT, at a median of about 7 months; the other 15 showed no significant progression. Some 14 of the patients presented with newly diagnosed primary stage I lung tumors; roughly 5 had oligometastatic NSCLC following surgical resection of the primary tumor.

This clonotype was seen ten or more times. Its antigen is still unknown. No clone much larger than this one lies a single base away; base qualities are absent. No patient had a history of other malignancies or prior chemotherapy or radiotherapy, and all had node-negative disease on CT and PET/CT. Roughly 6.5 milliliters of peripheral venous blood were drawn into EDTA tubes at each of two time points. PBMCs were isolated by Ficoll-Paque Plus density-gradient centrifugation. Immediately after collection, samples were stored at -80 degrees C until analysis. CDR1 and CDR2 are read off the germline V gene as MNHNS and SASEGT. The CDR3 numbers 14 residues from cysteine through phenylalanine. Just the 42-base CDR3 DNA is kept, in frame starting at base 1. The V end loses 8 bases and the J end loses 7 bases, and a stretch of 17 bases separates them. The TCR beta CDR3 region was amplified from genomic DNA by two rounds of multiplex PCR. In the first PCR round, primers specific to each TRBV and TRBJ gene were used, and the primer sequences were filed in Chinese patent CN105087789A. Universal primers were used in the second PCR round. The Roche High Pure PCR Template Preparation Kit was used to extract genomic DNA from the frozen PBMCs. The libraries underwent paired-end sequencing with 151 bp reads on an Illumina HiSeq 3000. In the authors' own workflow: CutAdapt was used to discard raw reads that did not contain the multiplex PCR primer sequences. Using PEAR, the high-quality paired reads were merged into contigs. MiXCR assigned TRB V, D and J gene segments to each contig by aligning to reference sequences. To remove sequencing errors, CDR3 sequences were clustered according to base quality and sequence similarity. Shannon entropy normalized by the natural log of productive TCR sequence number was used as the measure of diversity. Clonality was defined as one minus Shannon entropy divided by the natural log of the number of unique clonotypes. Progression-free survival cut-offs for repertoire metrics were chosen using the Youden index of ROC curves, with analyses run in R 3.5.3. Starting from the raw public reads, TCRdb applied fastp trimming at Q25, assembled clones with MiXCR and retained in-frame beta chains. Each record represents a unique CDR3 protein, reported with the most common genes and DNA among its rows. TCRdb's processing, not the authors' own work, is the source of the V and J calls. The sample table records more than 13,000 distinct CDR3 sequences; roughly 29% of these occur just once. Around an eighth of the sample is held by the ten biggest clonotypes.

What the research found in general, with its limitations: Post-SBRT Shannon entropy and its change from baseline were lower in patients who developed distant metastases; baseline Shannon entropy was not associated with metastases. After SBRT, the number of unique TCR clones decreased (median about 10,000 before versus several thousand after; Wilcoxon paired P=0.011). All reported P values were unadjusted for multiple comparisons. Whether the expanded TCR clones were tumor-specific was not determined. Differences by metastasis status were reportedly seen in TRBV and TRBJ usage frequencies, involving two V genes at baseline and, after SBRT, 9 or 10 V genes and two J genes. The study was limited by the small cohort and short follow-up, and independent validation of the study findings is required.

Source: PBMCs, taken before or after stereotactic body radiation therapy (not recorded which). The rearranged segments are TRBV6-1 and TRBJ2-2; matching of 6 bases hints at TRBD1 as the D gene. This clonotype was sampled from a donor aged 50 or older with non-small cell lung cancer. The sequenced DNA is TGTGCCAGCGAACGGAACAGGGACCGCGGGGAGCTGTTTTTT. It specifies CASERNRDRGELFF.